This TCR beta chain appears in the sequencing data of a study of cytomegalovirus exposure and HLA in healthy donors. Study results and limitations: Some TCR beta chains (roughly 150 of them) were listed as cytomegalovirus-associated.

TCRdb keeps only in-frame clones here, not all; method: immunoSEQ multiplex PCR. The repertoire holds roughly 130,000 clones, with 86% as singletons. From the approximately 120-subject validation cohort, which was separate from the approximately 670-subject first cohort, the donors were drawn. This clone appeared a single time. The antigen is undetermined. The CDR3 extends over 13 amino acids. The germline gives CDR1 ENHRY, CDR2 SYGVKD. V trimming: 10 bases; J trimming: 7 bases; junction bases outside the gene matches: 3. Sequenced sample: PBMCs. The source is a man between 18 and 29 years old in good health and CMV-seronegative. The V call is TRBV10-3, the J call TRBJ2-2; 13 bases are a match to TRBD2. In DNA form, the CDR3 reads TGTGCCACACTAGCGGGAGGGGTCGGGGAGCTGTTTTTT. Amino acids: CATLAGGVGELFF.